This record covers a single TCR beta chain. This specimen belongs to a study of blood T cell repertoires in COVID-19. V was clipped by 1 base and J by 2 bases, with 2 bases between them. CDR1 is LGHNA, CDR2 YNFKEQ, per germline. This CDR3 has 12 amino acids. This table comes from immunoSEQ multiplex PCR, and its TCRdb copy is limited to in-frame clones, with some not included. The sample lists more than 70,000 clones, roughly 90% occurring once. The source material was peripheral blood. The chain couples TRBV4-2 to TRBJ2-5; D gene ambiguous. The origin of this receptor is a human donor in a cohort sampled during active COVID-19. CDR3: CASSQAQETQYF. The CDR3 nucleotides read TGTGCCAGCAGCCAAGCACAAGAGACCCAGTACTTC.